The clone carrying this TCR beta chain has only a few counts. The entry originates in a study of molecular identifiers for immune sequencing clone quantification. The CDR3 spans 13 residues. CDR1 is LNHDA, CDR2 SQIVND, per germline (reference sequence). The V end was cut by 10 bases, the J end by 2 bases, with 14 bases between. TCRdb re-called the PCR reads through MiXCR, storing one row per CDR3 protein. The sample has more than 550,000 distinct CDR3 sequences, roughly 25% seen once. The receptor was isolated from a human donor in good health. Some libraries in this study had Jurkat cell RNA spiked in. The sample comprised naive CD8+ T cells from blood, with Jurkat cell RNA spiked in. Described subset: FACS-sorted CD8+CD4-CCR7+CD45RA+ naive T cells. The chain combines TRBV19 with TRBJ1-2; D not certain. The CDR3 DNA reads TGTGCCACCCGAAGGGAAGCGAACTATGGCTACACCTTC. It translates to CATRREANYGYTF.